This is a list of T cell receptor beta chains from one sample in a study of blood T cell repertoires in COVID-19. Assay used: immunoSEQ multiplex PCR; TCRdb lists only in-frame clones, some missing. The repertoire holds about 180,000 clones, with approximately 89% as singletons. The sequenced sample was PBMCs or T cells enriched from blood (not recorded which). Receptor source: a middle-aged woman with acute COVID-19. Both conserved end residues are part of each CDR3. Fields, in order: J gene, D gene, V gene, clone size, CDR3 DNA, CDR3 protein. D genes are given only for firm matches. A clone size is listed for some rows: how often the clone was seen (once, few, many), or a class if it is expanded.

TRBJ2-5,-,TRBV3-1/TRBV3-2,once,TGTGCCAGCAGCCAAGGGAGCGGAGCGCAAGAGACCCAGTACTTC,CASSQGSGAQETQYF
TRBJ2-1,TRBD1,TRBV30,once,TGTGCCTGGAGGGCCGGGACAGGGTACAATGAGCAGTTCTTC,CAWRAGTGYNEQFF
TRBJ2-5,TRBD2,TRBV11-1,-,TGTGCCAGCAGCTCCCGACTAGCGGAACAAGAGACCCAGTACTTC,CASSSRLAEQETQYF
TRBJ1-6,TRBD1,TRBV4-1,-,TGCGCCAGCAGCCAAGCCGGACAGGGTAGGTCACCCCTCCACTTT,CASSQAGQGRSPLHF
TRBJ2-7,TRBD1,TRBV3-1/TRBV3-2,once,TGTGCCAGCAGCTCCCGGGACAGGGGGCCCTACGAGCAGTACTTC,CASSSRDRGPYEQYF
TRBJ2-7,-,TRBV6-5,-,TGTGCCAGCAGTTCCCGACACGCCTACGAGCAGTACTTC,CASSSRHAYEQYF
TRBJ2-3,-,TRBV24-1,-,TGTGCCACCGGAGGGGATGGAGATACGCAGTATTTT,CATGGDGDTQYF
TRBJ1-2,TRBD1,TRBV7-8,-,TGTGCCAGCAGCTCACAGGGGGCGCGTGGCTACACCTTC,CASSSQGARGYTF
TRBJ2-1,TRBD1,TRBV7-3,-,TGTGCCAGCAGCCCAGGGGGCCCCTACAATGAGCAGTTCTTC,CASSPGGPYNEQFF
TRBJ2-3,-,TRBV3-1/TRBV3-2,-,TGTGCCAGCAGCCAACGGGGTCCTAGCACAGATACGCAGTATTTT,CASSQRGPSTDTQYF
TRBJ2-7,-,TRBV5-5,few,TGTGCCAGCAGCGGGCCCTACGAGCAGTACTTC,CASSGPYEQYF
TRBJ2-7,-,TRBV5-8,-,TGTGCCAGCAGCTACCGGGGGTCCGGCCCCGACAGCTTC,CASSYRGSGPDSF
TRBJ1-2,TRBD1,TRBV5-1,-,TGCGCCAGCAGCTTGGGACAGGGTGATGGCTACACCTTC,CASSLGQGDGYTF
TRBJ1-1,TRBD1,TRBV19,-,TGTGCCAGTAGGACTGACAGGGCCGTGGGCACTGAAGCTTTCTTT,CASRTDRAVGTEAFF
TRBJ2-2,TRBD2,TRBV9,-,TGTGCCAGCAGCCCCAGCGGGAGTGCCGGGGAGCTGTTTTTT,CASSPSGSAGELFF
TRBJ2-3,TRBD1,TRBV5-8,-,TGTGCCAGCAGCTGGGGACAGTCAACTAGCACAGATACGCAGTATTTT,CASSWGQSTSTDTQYF
TRBJ2-3,-,TRBV30,-,TGTGCCTGGAGTGTATTTGGGGGGAGTCCAGATACGCAGTATTTT,CAWSVFGGSPDTQYF
TRBJ2-7,TRBD1,TRBV10-1,-,TGCGCCAGCAGTGGAGCAGGACAGGGAGCCTACGAGCAGTACTTC,CASSGAGQGAYEQYF
TRBJ2-2,TRBD2,TRBV18,-,TGTGCCAGCTCAACTCGCCGGACTAGCGGGACCACCGGGGAGCTGTTTTTT,CASSTRRTSGTTGELFF
TRBJ2-1,TRBD1,TRBV5-6,-,TGTGCCAGCAGTTATCTCGACAGGGATCCGGGCAATGAGCAGTTCTTC,CASSYLDRDPGNEQFF